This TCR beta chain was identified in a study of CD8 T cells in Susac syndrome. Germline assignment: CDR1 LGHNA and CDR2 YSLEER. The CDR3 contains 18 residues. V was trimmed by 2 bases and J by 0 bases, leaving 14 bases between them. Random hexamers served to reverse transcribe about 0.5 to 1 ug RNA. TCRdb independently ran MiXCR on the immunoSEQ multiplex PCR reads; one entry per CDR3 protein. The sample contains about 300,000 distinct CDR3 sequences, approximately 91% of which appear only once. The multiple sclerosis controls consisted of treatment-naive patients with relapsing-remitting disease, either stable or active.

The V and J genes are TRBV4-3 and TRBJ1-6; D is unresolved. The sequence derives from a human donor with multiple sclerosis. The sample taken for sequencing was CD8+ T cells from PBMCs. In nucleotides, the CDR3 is TGCGCCAGCAGCCAAAGGTGGGCGGAGAGCTCCTATAATTCACCCCTCCACTTT. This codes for CASSQRWAESSYNSPLHF.